Listed here is a single T cell receptor beta chain. This clonotype was counted a few times. The antigen it recognizes is unknown. There are no base qualities to consult, and no much larger clone falls within one base. These data are taken from a study of naive and memory T cell subsets (dated by TCRdb to the late 2010s). About the investigation overall: The study applied an open-source, UMI-based TCR alpha and beta sequencing pipeline to sorted naive and memory peripheral blood T cell subsets. RNA was DNase-treated and reverse transcribed with TCR constant-region primers, mostly using SuperScript III. The functional CMV T cell responses agreed completely with IgG serology results. The investigation overall reported the following: RNA-based TCR counts may be affected by expression changes linked to T cell activation and differentiation. Once error correction was done, more than 95% of naive TCR sequences showed up just once, which made the naive abundance distributions much steeper than those of the memory subsets. Gini index rose and Shannon and inverse Simpson diversity fell from naive through CM, EM and EMRA in both CD4 and CD8 cells. A few larger clonotypes were present in naive repertoires, particularly the CD8 repertoires, and these clonotypes were possibly memory cells re-expressing CD45RA. The repertoire findings for the naive and memory subsets could not be validated, as no ground truth was available. A power law was followed by TCR abundance, with an exponent that differed between naive and memory subsets but was consistent across the three individuals. Each clonotype was defined as a single alpha or beta chain sequence rather than as a paired alpha/beta receptor.

From the second PCR step onward, the TCR alpha chain libraries and the TCR beta chain libraries were amplified separately. The CMV status of each donor was determined by measuring IFNgamma production from CD4+ T cells after fresh PBMCs had been stimulated overnight with CMV viral lysate. Using Miltenyi beads, CD4 T cells were first positively selected, and CD8 T cells were then positively selected from the CD4-negative fraction. Cells stained for CD3, CD4, CD8, CD45RA, CD27 and a live/dead dye were sorted on a BD Aria II into four subsets by CD45RA and CD27. Blood was obtained from a few healthy volunteers, and the blood from each volunteer was fractionated into CD4 and CD8 T cells and subsequently into four differentiation subsets. Around 110 ml of peripheral blood was collected from each donor, and PBMC were isolated by Ficoll-Paque PLUS density-gradient centrifugation. Sorted cells were lysed in RLT buffer, after which RNA was extracted using a Qiagen RNeasy kit and stored at -80 degrees C.

Including the terminal cysteine and phenylalanine, the CDR3 comprises 15 residues. The read is trimmed to its CDR3 DNA, 45 bases read in frame from base 1. V loses 0 bases at its end and J loses 3 bases; junction bases beyond the gene matches: 4. Sequences LGHNA (CDR1) and YSLEER (CDR2) are obtained from the germline V gene. Preparation of the library involved UMI-ligation and nested PCR. The beta constant-region primer consisted of an equimolar mixture of two oligonucleotides that together covered TRBC1 and TRBC2. Four rounds of PCR were used to amplify ligated cDNA, with nested alpha and beta constant-region primers being used together with the SP2 primer. A single-stranded oligonucleotide bearing the SP2 primer plus a 12-nucleotide UMI was ligated onto the 3' end of the cDNA by T4 RNA ligase 1. Incubation of the ligation reaction was carried out at 16 degrees C for roughly 18-24 hours. PCR2 was typically performed as a SYBR Green qPCR and was stopped at a predetermined threshold so that over-amplification was prevented. Apart from the first purification, every purification step used Agencourt AMPure XP magnetic beads. Libraries were quantified by Qubit and checked on a TapeStation, where a main peak was expected near 650 bp. Pooled libraries were sequenced on an Illumina MiSeq with v2 2x251 paired-end kits, typically giving 1-2 million reads per sample. Each sample was pooled at 3 to 4 nM, and roughly 5-7% PhiX was included to help cluster recognition. In the paper's pipeline: Decombinator assigned V and J genes to Demultiplexor-processed FASTQ reads by tag matching, allowing a single base-pair mismatch. By using UMIs, Collapsinator corrected both sequencing errors and the frequency errors caused by PCR heterogeneity. CDR3Translator translated TCRs and extracted CDR3s from the conserved cysteine to the FGXG phenylalanine, flagging non-productive sequences. Gini, Shannon entropy and inverse Simpson indices were calculated on repertoires subsampled to equal numbers of UMI-defined TCRs. Within the linear range, a power law was fitted by maximum likelihood to the distributions of clonotype abundance. On one naive CD8 sample, the pipeline and MIGEC gave similar UMI counts, unique TCR numbers and clonal distributions. In one analysis, naive TCRs also found in any memory subset of the same donor were removed from the naive repertoire. A set of several thousand CMV-associated CDR3 sequences, compiled from VDJdb and a published dataset, was used to search the repertoires. Starting from the raw public reads, TCRdb applied fastp trimming at Q25, assembled clones with MiXCR and retained in-frame beta chains. Entries that share a CDR3 protein sequence are merged under the most common genes and DNA. TCRdb, rather than the study authors, made the V and J calls. This sample has more than 95,000 distinct CDR3 sequences in its table, and approximately 14% of those were observed once. Approximately 2.6% of the sample is in the top ten clones.

The chain is encoded by TRBV4-3 joined to TRBJ1-2, with 7 middle bases fitting TRBD1. The sequenced material came from naive CD8+ T cells from blood. The cell subset or site label for this specimen denotes: naive T cells, CD45RA high CD27+. The sequence came from a human donor in good health. The CDR3 corresponds to CASSQDWGQYYGYTF. At the DNA level, the sequence is TGCGCCAGCAGCCAAGATTGGGGACAGTACTATGGCTACACCTTC.